The 20 T cell receptor beta chains below all came from one sample that was sequenced in a study of beta chain features in type 1 diabetes. Whole-study findings and limits: A moderate, significant TCRB CDR3 shortening appeared in type 1 diabetes across four CD4+ subsets.

These receptors lack a known antigen. The study reverse transcribed the entire isolated RNA, so it sequenced expressed TCRB transcripts. TCRdb's table, derived via immunoSEQ multiplex PCR, lists solely in-frame clones and lacks some. The sample shows hundreds of thousands of clones, over 12% of them seen only once. The sequenced sample consisted of naive CD4+ T cells from blood. Receptors were obtained from a young man with type 1 diabetes.

This rearrangement joins TRBV2 to TRBJ2-3; D not certain. V lost 9 bases and J lost 0, with 7 bases in between. Per germline, CDR1 SNHLY and CDR2 FYNNEI. CDR3 length equals 12 residues. CDR3 sequence: CARSASTDTQYF. The CDR3 bases are TGTGCCAGGTCTGCTAGCACAGATACGCAGTATTTT.

This chain links TRBV5-4 with TRBJ2-7; 14 bases line up with TRBD2. J gave up 6 bases and V 5 bases, and 7 bases lay outside the gene matches. Germline V CDR1 and CDR2: SGHNT, YYREEE (reference sequence). The CDR3 is made up of 15 amino acids. CDR3 sequence (DNA): TGTGCCAGCAGGCCGGGACTAGCGGGAGCCGGCGAGCAGTACTTC. Protein product: CASRPGLAGAGEQYF.

V is TRBV4-1 and J is TRBJ2-3; possibly TRBD2 for D (5 bases). V was clipped by 4 bases and J by 4 bases, with 12 bases between them. Germline V lookup: CDR1 MGHRA, CDR2 YSYEKL. This CDR3 spans 14 amino acids. The CDR3 is CASSPGGVADTQYF. In DNA, the CDR3 is TGCGCCAGCAGCCCTGGAGGTGTCGCAGATACGCAGTATTTT.

This clone was counted a few times. The chain recombines TRBV29-1 with TRBJ1-5; D gene uncertain. Germline assignment: CDR1 SQVTM and CDR2 ANQGSEA. CDR3 length: 13 amino acids. The V end was cut by 4 bases, the J end by 3 bases, with 10 bases between. The CDR3 DNA is TGCAGCGTTGTGGAGCAGTACAATCAGCCCCAGCATTTT. Protein product: CSVVEQYNQPQHF.

This clone was picked up a small number of times. V usage is TRBV5-1 and J usage is TRBJ2-3; D is possibly TRBD1 (6 bases). V shed 5 bases and J shed 1 base, with 17 bases lying between them. Germline-derived CDR1 and CDR2 are SGHRS and YFSETQ. The CDR3 contains 16 residues. For the CDR3, the DNA is TGCGCCAGCAGTTTCGATGGCAGGGGTCGCACAGATACGCAGTATTTT. Residues: CASSFDGRGRTDTQYF.

CDR3 DNA sequence: TGTGCCAGCAAAGACCCTGGGCCTGACACCATATATTTT. Amino acid sequence: CASKDPGPDTIYF. The V gene is TRBV28, the J gene TRBJ1-3; D ambiguous. CDR1 and CDR2 from the germline V gene are MDHEN and SYDVKM. Between the trimmed V and J ends, which lost 7 bases and 8 bases, there was a span of 15 bases. CDR3 length equals 13 residues. Full variable domain (missing parts from reference TRBV28 and TRBJ1-3): DVKVTQSSRYLVKRTGEKVFLECVQDMDHENMFWYRQDPGLGLRLIYFSYDVKMKEKGDIPEGYSVSREKKERFSLILESASTNQTSMYLCASKDPGPDTIYFGEGSWLTVV.

This clone has a handful of counts. The gene calls are TRBV5-1 and TRBJ2-5; weak D call: TRBD1 (6 bases). The CDR3 covers 14 residues. Looked up from germline, CDR1 is SGHRS and CDR2 is YFSETQ. V was clipped by 6 bases and J by 1 base, with 13 bases between them. CDR3 in amino acids: CASKKQGRQETQYF. The CDR3, as DNA: TGCGCCAGCAAGAAACAGGGACGCCAAGAGACCCAGTACTTC.

This clone has only a few counts. This chain uses TRBV30 with TRBJ2-5; unclear D gene. The CDR3 consists of 12 residues. V lost 5 bases to trimming and J lost 0 bases, with 7 bases between them. The germline V gene has CDR1 GTSNPN and CDR2 SVGIG (reference sequence). CDR3 DNA sequence: TGTGCCTGGGGCCCCCACCAAGAGACCCAGTACTTC. This encodes CAWGPHQETQYF.

This rearrangement joins TRBV7-6 to TRBJ1-5, with TRBD1 matching 8 bases. The trim removed 8 bases at V and 1 base at J, leaving 4 bases unmatched. Germline loops: CDR1 SGHVS, CDR2 FNYEAQ. There are 14 residues in the CDR3. The DNA of the CDR3 is TGTGCCAGCGCAGGGGGCTTCAGCAATCAGCCCCAGCATTTT. Its protein is CASAGGFSNQPQHF.

This clone was detected a few times. V and J are TRBV28 and TRBJ1-5, with 7 bases fitting TRBD1. J gave up 6 bases and V 5 bases, and 13 bases lay outside the gene matches. The CDR3 loop spans 16 amino acids. Germline lookup yields CDR1 MDHEN and CDR2 SYDVKM. The CDR3 spells CASSLTTGVGLQPQHF. The CDR3 DNA is TGTGCCAGCAGTCTTACTACAGGGGTAGGACTTCAGCCCCAGCATTTT.

This clone showed up just a few times. The rearrangement links TRBV29-1 to TRBJ1-4; no reliable D call. Trimming cost V 6 bases and J 3 bases, with 17 bases left between them. Germline V gives CDR1 SQVTM, CDR2 ANQGSEA. CDR3 length: 15 amino acids. DNA for the CDR3: TGCAGCGTAGTAGGACTCGACGCCGCTAATGAAAAACTGTTTTTT. It is translated as CSVVGLDAANEKLFF.

To note about this clone: The same CDR3 is also encoded by other DNA sequences in this sample. The chain combines TRBV2 with TRBJ2-7; unclear D gene. V lost 0 bases to trimming and J lost 7 bases, with 10 bases between them. Germline CDR1 is SNHLY and CDR2 is FYNNEI. The CDR3 sequence is 13 residues long. This chain's CDR3 is CASSEARGGEQYF. The DNA of the CDR3 is TGTGCCAGCAGTGAAGCGCGTGGTGGAGAGCAGTACTTC. Combining the CDR3 with reference TRBV2 and TRBJ2-7 gives the whole variable domain EPEVTQTPSHQVTQMGQEVILRCVPISNHLYFYWYRQILGQKVEFLVSFYNNEISEKSEIFDDQFSVERPDGSNFTLKIRSTKLEDSAMYFCASSEARGGEQYFGPGTRLTVT.

The chain couples TRBV4-2 to TRBJ2-7, with TRBD2 matching 9 bases. The V segment lost 0 bases and the J segment 4 bases; nucleotides outside the gene matches: 13. The CDR3 spans 18 residues. Germline-derived CDR1 and CDR2 are LGHNA and YNFKEQ. The CDR3 sequence: CASSQDNLAGNSGYEQYF. CDR3 nucleotide sequence: TGTGCCAGCAGCCAAGATAATCTAGCGGGAAACTCGGGGTACGAGCAGTACTTC.

In its sample, this clone was seen a few times. The chain links TRBV7-9 to TRBJ2-1; D uncertain. With 2 bases removed from V and 5 bases from J, the gap between germline ends came to 10 bases. CDR1 SEHNR and CDR2 FQNEAQ come from the germline V gene (reference sequence). This CDR3 spans 14 amino acids. CDR3 nucleotide sequence: TGTGCCAGCAGCTTATGGCAGGTTAACAATGAGCAGTTCTTC. Amino acids: CASSLWQVNNEQFF.

This clone occurred a few times. The CDR3 DNA follows: TGTGCCAGCAGTGAATGGCACCGCCTTGCTGGGGCCAACGTCCTGACTTTC. Translated: CASSEWHRLAGANVLTF. The chain links TRBV2 to TRBJ2-6; D uncertain. Germline assignment: CDR1 SNHLY and CDR2 FYNNEI. The CDR3 runs 17 residues. Trimming took 2 bases from V and 2 from J, leaving 13 bases between them.

This clone was recorded a few times. The V gene is TRBV6-5, the J gene TRBJ2-3, with TRBD1 matching over 8 bases. The CDR3 sequence is 15 residues long. With 2 bases clipped from V and 3 bases from J, the junction kept 4 bases outside the gene matches. Per the germline V gene, CDR1 is MNHEY and CDR2 is SVGAGI. The CDR3 DNA is TGTGCCAGCAGTTACGGACAGGGCTCGACAGATACGCAGTATTTT. Amino acid sequence: CASSYGQGSTDTQYF.

In this sample, this clone turned up a few times. The chain links TRBV25-1 to TRBJ1-1, with a possible D match to TRBD1 (6 bases). The CDR3 contains 13 residues. Germline V gives CDR1 MGHDK, CDR2 SYGVNS. Trimming pared 6 bases from V and 5 bases from J, leaving 13 bases between. In DNA form, the CDR3 reads TGTGCCAGCAGCGACAGGTGGGGGACTGAAGCTTTCTTT. Translated: CASSDRWGTEAFF.

The CDR3 reads CASSFSSGRGNEQFF. The CDR3 region has the DNA TGTGCCAGCAGTTTTAGTAGCGGGAGGGGAAATGAGCAGTTCTTC. The chain joins TRBV28 to TRBJ2-1; 11 bases map to TRBD2. Trimming at V came to 3 bases and at J to 7 bases, leaving 5 bases not matched to a gene. Germline CDR1 reads MDHEN; CDR2 reads SYDVKM. CDR3 size: 15 residues. The complete variable domain, with remaining parts taken from reference TRBV28 and TRBJ2-1, reads DVKVTQSSRYLVKRTGEKVFLECVQDMDHENMFWYRQDPGLGLRLIYFSYDVKMKEKGDIPEGYSVSREKKERFSLILESASTNQTSMYLCASSFSSGRGNEQFFGPGTRLTVL.

This clone was detected a few times. This chain links TRBV5-4 with TRBJ2-7; TRBD2 matches 12 bases. Unmatched junction bases numbered 2, after V lost 4 bases and J lost 3 bases. In germline, CDR1 is SGHNT, CDR2 YYREEE (reference sequence). CDR3 length equals 14 residues. The CDR3 reads CASSPGLAGYEQYF. DNA for the CDR3: TGTGCCAGCAGCCCGGGACTAGCGGGCTACGAGCAGTACTTC.

This clone was seen only a few times. The V and J genes are TRBV18 and TRBJ2-2; perhaps TRBD1 as D (5 bases). CDR1 and CDR2 from the germline V gene are KGHSH and LQKENI. Trimming took 8 bases from V and 5 from J, leaving 12 bases between them. CDR3 length equals 13 residues. The CDR3 nucleotides are TGTGCCAGCCGGACAACTGCGACCGGGGAGCTGTTTTTT. Its translation: CASRTTATGELFF.